This T cell receptor (beta chain) is from a study of OX40 agonist ivuxolimab in advanced cancers. Study background: People in dose escalation had one of these cancers: hepatocellular carcinoma, melanoma, renal cell or head and neck cancer. Three patients got partial responses; one had hepatocellular carcinoma and two had cutaneous melanoma.

Anyone with autoimmune disease history or systemic immunosuppression was excluded. Profiling relied on immunoSEQ multiplex PCR, and the TCRdb table lists in-frame clones only, not all of them. Among about 50,000 clones listed, around 83% were seen once. CDR3 length equals 15 residues. The germline CDR1 and CDR2 sequences are LNHDA and SQIVND (reference sequence). Trimming took 9 bases from V and 4 from J; bases not matched to a gene: 9. General study results and limits: Dose levels from 0.1 to 3.0 mg/kg saw CD4+ and CD8+ blood T cells expand clonally by week 6.

Comments on this clone: The antigen remains unidentified.

The chain couples TRBV19 to TRBJ2-1, with 10 nucleotides matching TRBD2. The receptor was isolated from an adult with an advanced solid tumor such as melanoma, head and neck, liver or kidney cancer. The sample in question was CD4+ or CD8+ T cells sorted from blood, obtained in a trial of the OX40 agonist ivuxolimab. The chain's CDR3 is CASSRGTSVYNEQFF. The CDR3 DNA follows: TGTGCCAGCTCCAGAGGGACTAGCGTGTACAATGAGCAGTTCTTC.